Sequencing of this T cell receptor beta chain was carried out in a study of blood T cell repertoires in COVID-19. Profiled with immunoSEQ multiplex PCR; TCRdb holds only in-frame clones, not every one. The repertoire holds around 250,000 clones, with over 70% as singletons. V lost 0 bases, J lost 8 bases, and 10 bases lay in between. The CDR3 is 13 residues long. Germline loops: CDR1 LNHNV, CDR2 YYDKDF (reference sequence). The sample comprised peripheral blood. The clonotype comes from a man older than 75 with acute or convalescent COVID-19. The chain links TRBV15 to TRBJ1-2, with D maybe TRBD1 (5 bases). CDR3 sequence: CATSRDKSGGYTF. The CDR3 DNA reads TGTGCCACCAGCAGAGATAAATCAGGGGGCTACACCTTC.